This passage covers 3 T cell receptor beta chains from one sample sequenced in a study of CXCR3-negative and CXCR3-positive naive CD8 T cells. The method, 5' RACE with UMI labels, was used to prepare the TRB cDNA libraries. TCRdb reworked the 5' RACE reads into one entry per CDR3 protein, no DNA. This sample contains approximately 140,000 distinct CDR3 sequences. Antigens for these TCRs are unknown. Findings and limits, study-wide: TRB CDR3s of CXCR3-positive naive cells were more hydrophobic than those of CXCR3-negative naive cells.

Sequencing input: naive CXCR3+ CD8+ T cells from blood. The subset is: CD45RO-CCR7+CD27+CD95- naive CD8+ T cells expressing CXCR3 (TNR3+). The receptors were sampled from a human donor in good health. Some clones in this sample may be carry-over from other donors' samples.

J is TRBJ2-7 and V is TRBV29-1; TCRdb's D gene call, TRBD2, goes unchecked for lack of DNA. CDR1 and CDR2 from the germline V gene are SQVTM and ANQGSEA. CDR3 size: 11 residues. CDR3 residues: CSVGEGYEQYF.

The rearrangement uses TRBV28 and TRBJ2-7; TCRdb reports TRBD1, a call that lacks DNA to check it against. CDR3 length: 13 amino acids. Germline-derived CDR1 and CDR2 are MDHEN and SYDVKM. CDR3 sequence reads: CATGDRGPYEQYF. Filled out from reference TRBV28 and TRBJ2-7, the complete variable domain reads DVKVTQSSRYLVKRTGEKVFLECVQDMDHENMFWYRQDPGLGLRLIYFSYDVKMKEKGDIPEGYSVSREKKERFSLILESASTNQTSMYLCATGDRGPYEQYFGPGTRLTVT.

The CDR3: CASSLVGGFPTEAFF. The chain uses TRBV7-6 and TRBJ1-1; TCRdb selects TRBD1, and the lack of DNA leaves this call unchecked. CDR1 and CDR2 from the germline V gene are SGHVS and FNYEAQ. The CDR3 has 15 amino acids.